Presented here are 22 T cell receptor beta chains from one specimen sequenced in a study of breast tumors, draining lymph nodes, adjacent tissues. The lymph nodes were axillary draining lymph nodes from breast cancer patients. TCRdb ran MiXCR on the multiplex PCR reads and lists one entry per CDR3 protein. The data contain about 150,000 distinct CDR3 sequences, around a third of them singletons. Specimen: axillary lymph node tissue. Receptors were obtained from a female donor with breast cancer. Some clones in this sample may be carry-over from other donors' samples.

This clonotype has ten or more counts. The chain is built from TRBV9 and TRBJ2-1; D gene unclear. This CDR3 is built from 15 residues. Germline CDR1 and CDR2: SGDLS and YYNGEE. V dropped 3 bases and J dropped 5 bases, with 15 bases sitting between them. DNA for the CDR3: TGTGCCAGCAGCGCTACCCCCAGGTATGACAATGAGCAGTTCTTC. Protein product: CASSATPRYDNEQFF.

The V gene is TRBV3-1, the J gene TRBJ1-3; 9 nucleotides align to TRBD1. Germline values: CDR1 LGHDT, CDR2 YNNKEL (reference sequence). After removal of 2 bases from V and 7 bases from J, the junction contained 3 bases not matched to a gene. The CDR3 spans 14 residues. This CDR3 is CASSQLGTGNTIYF. DNA of the CDR3: TGTGCCAGCAGCCAATTAGGGACAGGGAACACCATATATTTT. The complete variable domain, with remaining parts taken from reference TRBV3-1 and TRBJ1-3, reads DTAVSQTPKYLVTQMGNDKSIKCEQNLGHDTMYWYKQDSKKFLKIMFSYNNKELIINETVPNRFSPKSPDKAHLNLHINSLELGDSAVYFCASSQLGTGNTIYFGEGSWLTVV.

For this clonotype: The CDR3 carries no conserved terminal phenylalanine or tryptophan, so it likely arises from a read error. The chain combines TRBV7-9 with TRBJ1-6; D gene unclear. In germline, CDR1 is SEHNR, CDR2 FQNEAQ (reference sequence). The CDR3 length is 14 residues. The CDR3 here is CASSLAGNNSPLHL. In DNA form, the CDR3 reads TGTGCCAGCAGCTTAGCGGGGAATAACTCACCCCTCCACCTT.

On this clonotype: An end of the junction differs from the germline gene, which may be a read error. The chain employs TRBV10-3 and TRBJ1-3, with D unclear. Germline V gene sequence: CDR1 ENHRY, CDR2 SYGVKD. The CDR3 loop spans 13 amino acids. The CDR3 DNA reads as TGTGCCATCTCAATGGGAGGGAGAAACACAATATATTTT. Translated: CAISMGGRNTIYF.

This clonotype was detected a few times. A much larger clonotype is one base distant, so this may be a read error. The chain combines TRBV5-4 with TRBJ2-3, with 8 positions matching TRBD2. V lost 0 bases, J lost 1 base, and 7 bases stayed unmatched. Looked up from germline, CDR1 is SGHNT and CDR2 is YYREEE (reference sequence). There are 17 residues in the CDR3. The CDR3, as DNA: TGTGCCAGCAGCTTGGGGGGACCAGCGGGGGGCACAGATACGCAGTATTTT. Translated, it gives CASSLGGPAGGTDTQYF. Using reference TRBV5-4 and TRBJ2-3 for the parts outside the CDR3, the full variable domain is ETGVTQSPTHLIKTRGQQVTLRCSSQSGHNTVSWYQQALGQGPQFIFQYYREEENGRGNFPPRFSGLQFPNYSSELNVNALELDDSALYLCASSLGGPAGGTDTQYFGPGTRLTVL.

With regard to this clonotype: Since a much larger clone is just one base distant, this may be a read error. The rearrangement uses TRBV6-2 or TRBV6-3 and TRBJ1-5, with 9 bases identical to TRBD1. The CDR3 is made up of 15 amino acids. CDR1 MNHEY and CDR2 SVGEGT come from the germline V gene. CDR3 in DNA: TGTGCCAGTGGACAGGGGTTTTTTAGCAATCGGCCCCAGCATTTT. Its translation: CASGQGFFSNRPQHF.

This clonotype was counted ten times or more. The genes are TRBV18 and TRBJ1-5; the D is unclear. CDR3 length: 14 amino acids. V lost 3 bases to trimming and J lost 0 bases, with 6 bases between them. Germline V gene sequence: CDR1 KGHSH, CDR2 LQKENI. The CDR3 DNA reads as TGTGCCAGCTCACCGAAGAATAGCAATCAGCCCCAGCATTTT. It yields the protein CASSPKNSNQPQHF.

This clonotype has just a few counts. This may come from a read error, since a much larger clone is one base off. V is TRBV6-1 and J is TRBJ2-7; D gene uncertain. Germline lookup yields CDR1 MNHNS and CDR2 SASEGT. The ends were cut back, 5 bases at V and 5 bases at J, with 16 bases in the middle. This CDR3 region has 14 residues. The CDR3 sequence is CASSQGRARHEQYF. The CDR3 DNA is TGTGCCAGCAGTCAAGGTAGGGCGCGACACGAGCAGTACTTC.

The chain recombines TRBV24-1 with TRBJ2-1; TRBD1 aligns across 9 bases. The length of the CDR3 is 14 residues. Germline CDR1 KGHDR, CDR2 SFDVKD. V trimming: 7 bases; J trimming: 8 bases; junction bases outside the gene matches: 8. In DNA, the CDR3 is TGTGCCACCAGCGTCGACAGGGGGGGGGATGAGCAGTTCTTC. This encodes CATSVDRGGDEQFF.

This clonotype came up many times. The rearrangement uses TRBV6-5 and TRBJ1-4, with D possibly being TRBD1 (5 bases). The ends were cut back, 7 bases at V and 8 bases at J, with 14 bases in the middle. The CDR3 is made up of 13 amino acids. Germline-derived CDR1 and CDR2 are MNHEY and SVGAGI. The DNA for the CDR3 is TGTGCCAGCAAGACAAAGGGGCGGGAAAAACTGTTTTTT. This sequence encodes CASKTKGREKLFF.

This clonotype was counted a few times. The chain has TRBV18 and TRBJ2-2; D perhaps matches TRBD1 (5 bases). The V end was cut by 7 bases, the J end by 5 bases, with 20 bases between. This CDR3 spans 16 amino acids. Germline CDR1 reads KGHSH; CDR2 reads LQKENI. CDR3 region: CASLPGQGVRTGELFF. CDR3 bases: TGTGCCAGCTTGCCCGGCCAGGGTGTGAGGACCGGGGAGCTGTTTTTT.

In the case of this clonotype: The CDR3 does not end in the conserved phenylalanine or tryptophan, so this is likely a read error. J is TRBJ2-2 and V is TRBV24-1; 7 nucleotides line up with TRBD2. This CDR3 contains 17 residues. CDR1 is KGHDR, CDR2 SFDVKD, per germline. Trimming took 5 bases from V and 1 from J; bases not matched to a gene: 9. In DNA form, the CDR3 reads TGTGCCACCAGTGTCCCCCCAGCGGGGAGGAACACCGGGGAGCTGTTTTCT. This encodes CATSVPPAGRNTGELFS.

Regarding this clonotype: The missing conserved phenylalanine or tryptophan at the end of this CDR3 makes a read error likely. This sequence joins TRBV6-1 and TRBJ1-1; a weak D match, TRBD1 (6 bases). Germline assignment: CDR1 MNHNS and CDR2 SASEGT. The CDR3 extends over 17 amino acids. The V gene lost 6 bases and the J gene lost 0 bases, with 20 bases spanning the gap. CDR3 loop: CASRAFRDKSLNTEAFL. CDR3 nucleotides: TGTGCCAGCAGAGCCTTCCGGGACAAGTCCTTGAACACTGAAGCTTTCCTT.

Ten or more counts support this clonotype. The genes are TRBV7-2 and TRBJ2-7; D may be TRBD2 (7 bases). CDR3 length: 15 residues. Between the trimmed V and J ends, which lost 5 bases and 5 bases, there was a span of 19 bases. Germline V gives CDR1 SGHTA, CDR2 FQGNSA. CDR3 sequence (DNA): TGTGCCAGCAGCGATAGAAGGGGGGGCGACCACGAGCAGTACGTC. This gives the protein CASSDRRGGDHEQYV.

This sequence joins TRBV4-3 and TRBJ2-7; TRBD2 agrees at 10 bases. The CDR3 has 18 amino acids. From germline, CDR1 is LGHNA and CDR2 YSLEER. With 0 bases clipped from V and 5 bases from J, the junction kept 13 bases outside the gene matches. DNA of the CDR3: TGCGCCAGCAGCCAAGAGCCCAGCGGGGGGGCCCAGGGGAACGAGCAGTACTTC. This encodes CASSQEPSGGAQGNEQYF.

This clonotype has ten or more counts. The genes are TRBV10-2 and TRBJ2-1; D call uncertain. V was pared by 5 bases and J by 4 bases, with 15 bases between. Germline V gives CDR1 WSHSY, CDR2 SAAADI. The CDR3 length is 15 residues. CDR3 DNA: TGCGCCAGCAGTCCAGTGGGCGCTCAATACAATGAGCAGTTCTTC. Protein: CASSPVGAQYNEQFF.

The table lists this clonotype with many counts. The chain combines TRBV18 with TRBJ1-6, with 7 nucleotides matching TRBD1. The CDR3 is 15 residues long. V was clipped by 8 bases and J by 0 bases; unmatched bases: 4. The germline gives CDR1 KGHSH, CDR2 LQKENI. CDR3 coding DNA: TGTGCCAGCCAGGGACAGAGCTCCTATAATTCACCCCTCCACTTT. This translates into CASQGQSSYNSPLHF. Drawing the rest from reference TRBV18 and TRBJ1-6, the complete variable domain is NAGVMQNPRHLVRRRGQEARLRCSPMKGHSHVYWYRQLPEEGLKFMVYLQKENIIDESGMPKERFSAEFPKEGPSILRIQQVVRGDSAAYFCASQGQSSYNSPLHFGNGTRLTVT.

This clonotype was counted many times. The chain has TRBV11-1 and TRBJ2-5; 8 nucleotides align to TRBD1. This CDR3 contains 13 residues. The germline gives CDR1 SGHAT, CDR2 FQDESV (reference sequence). After removal of 3 bases from V and 3 bases from J, the junction contained 0 bases not matched to a gene. The CDR3 protein is CASSLDREETQYF. CDR3 DNA sequence: TGTGCCAGCAGCTTGGACAGGGAAGAGACCCAGTACTTC.

The chain uses TRBV4-2 and TRBJ2-2; tentatively, D is TRBD1 (5 bases). The ends were cut back, 0 bases at V and 0 bases at J, with 5 bases in the middle. Germline CDR1 LGHNA, CDR2 YNFKEQ. CDR3 length equals 15 residues. CDR3 DNA sequence: TGTGCCAGCAGCCAAGAAGGGGCGAACACCGGGGAGCTGTTTTTT. Its protein product is CASSQEGANTGELFF.

Concerning this clonotype itself: This CDR3 is missing its conserved last phenylalanine or tryptophan, likely due to a read error. Here the CDR3 reads CASSDGSEPQHL. In DNA form, the CDR3 reads TGCGCCAGCAGTGATGGAAGCGAGCCCCAGCATCTT. The rearrangement joins TRBV10-1 to TRBJ1-5, with D hard to call. Germline V gene lookup returns CDR1 WNHNN and CDR2 SYGVQD (reference sequence). The CDR3 covers 12 residues. Trimming stripped 3 bases from V and 8 bases from J, with 8 bases between.

Many counts were recorded for this clonotype. This chain uses TRBV6-5 with TRBJ1-3; D is ambiguous. The CDR3 sequence is 15 residues long. V was cut by 10 bases and J by 0 bases, with 16 bases left in between. Germline-derived CDR1 and CDR2 are MNHEY and SVGAGI. The CDR3 region has the DNA TGTGCCACCTCGGTAACTCCCGGCTCTGGAAACACCATATATTTT. Encoded protein: CATSVTPGSGNTIYF.

This chain connects TRBV20-1 to TRBJ2-5, with D uncertain. The CDR3 is 12 amino acids. Germline loops: CDR1 DFQATT, CDR2 SNEGSKA (reference sequence). Deletions cut 3 bases from V and 12 bases from J, with 17 bases between. The CDR3 reads CSASSTEEAKYF. For the CDR3, the DNA is TGCAGTGCTAGTTCCACCGAAGAGGCCAAGTACTTC.